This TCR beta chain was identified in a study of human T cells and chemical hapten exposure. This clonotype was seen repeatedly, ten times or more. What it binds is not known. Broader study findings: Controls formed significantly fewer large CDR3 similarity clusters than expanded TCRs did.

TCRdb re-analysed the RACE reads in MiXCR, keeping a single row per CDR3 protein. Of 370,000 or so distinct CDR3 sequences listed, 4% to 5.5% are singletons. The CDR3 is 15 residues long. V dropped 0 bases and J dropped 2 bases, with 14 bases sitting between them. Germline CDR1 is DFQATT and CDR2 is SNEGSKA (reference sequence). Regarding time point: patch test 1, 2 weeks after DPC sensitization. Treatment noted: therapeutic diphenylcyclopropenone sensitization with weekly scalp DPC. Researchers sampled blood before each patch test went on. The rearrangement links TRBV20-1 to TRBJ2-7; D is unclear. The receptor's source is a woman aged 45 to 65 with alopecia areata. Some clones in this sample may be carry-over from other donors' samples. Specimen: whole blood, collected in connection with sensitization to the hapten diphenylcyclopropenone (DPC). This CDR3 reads CSARDLATPAYEQYF. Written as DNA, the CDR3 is TGCAGTGCTAGAGATCTGGCTACCCCGGCCTACGAGCAGTACTTC.